This T cell receptor beta chain was recovered during a study of T-cell reconstitution after alpha-beta-depleted transplantation in children. General observations from the study: The study reportedly traced alpha-beta T cells about two months after transplant to several hundred expanded graft clones. Diversity of TCRbeta at day 60 was high in some patients, arising from surviving recipient T cells and thymic progenitors. After one year, T-cell counts and TCRbeta diversity mostly came from new T cells.

In this sample, this clonotype turned up many times. Its target is unknown. The CDR3 runs to 14 residues. V gave up 0 bases and J gave up 5 bases, with 11 bases separating them. CDR1 is SEHNR and CDR2 is FQNEAQ in the germline V gene (reference sequence). The TCRbeta library incorporated unique molecular identifiers. A single record per CDR3 protein comes from TCRdb applying MiXCR to the PCR reads. The sample consists of hundreds of thousands of distinct CDR3 sequences, under 15% of them appearing once. This sequence joins TRBV7-9 and TRBJ2-7; D is perhaps TRBD2 (5 bases). The sample was PBMCs, mostly from graft donor cells, taken 360 days after TCRalphabeta/CD19-depleted stem cell transplant. This sequence originates from a male patient younger than 18 who had a stem cell transplant for acute myeloid leukemia, so the T cells may come from the graft donor. The CDR3 DNA is TGTGCCAGCAGCTTAGCGTTCGGGGTAGACGAGCAGTACTTC. Amino acid sequence: CASSLAFGVDEQYF.